One sample yielded the 11 T cell receptor beta chains listed below, sequenced in a study of T-cell reconstitution after alpha-beta-depleted transplantation in children. During its preparation, the TCRbeta library received unique molecular identifiers. TCRdb recomputed calls from the PCR reads with MiXCR, one row per CDR3 protein. The data hold about 480,000 distinct CDR3 sequences, with around 13% observed a single time. The sequenced sample was PBMCs from the stem cell graft donor, obtained from the stem cell graft. The receptor set was obtained from a human donor who donated a stem cell graft to a child with combined immunodeficiency.

This clonotype appeared a single time. This chain links TRBV24-1 with TRBJ1-2; D unresolved. This CDR3 has 16 residues. V gave up 4 bases and J gave up 5 bases, with 19 bases separating them. Germline V gene sequence: CDR1 KGHDR, CDR2 SFDVKD. In DNA form, the CDR3 reads TGTGCCACCAGTGACGGCACCAAATCGCGAGTGTATGGCTACACCTTC. Translated, it gives CATSDGTKSRVYGYTF.

The sample holds a few counts of this clonotype. The chain employs TRBV7-2 and TRBJ1-1, with 8 bases matching TRBD1. Per germline, CDR1 SGHTA and CDR2 FQGNSA. This CDR3 spans 14 amino acids. Trimming removed 7 bases from V and 1 base from J; junction bases left unmatched: 5. CDR3 in DNA: TGTGCCAGCAAAGTAGGACAGGGGAACACTGAAGCTTTCTTT. Translated, it gives CASKVGQGNTEAFF.

This clonotype appeared a few times. The rearrangement uses TRBV7-9 and TRBJ2-7, with D perhaps matching TRBD2 (5 bases). Trimming stripped 3 bases from V and 3 bases from J, with 9 bases between. This CDR3 has 13 residues. Germline V lookup: CDR1 SEHNR, CDR2 FQNEAQ (reference sequence). CDR3 nucleotides: TGTGCCAGCAGCTTTCAAGGACTCTACGAGCAGTACTTC. Amino acid sequence: CASSFQGLYEQYF.

As DNA, the CDR3 is TGTGCCAGCAGTTCCCCAGGGGGGGCACAAGAGACCCAGTACTTC. Its protein is CASSSPGGAQETQYF. The chain joins TRBV27 to TRBJ2-5, with D perhaps given as TRBD1 or TRBD2 (7 bases each). The V and J ends lost 4 bases and 2 bases respectively, with 14 bases between them. The germline V gene encodes CDR1 MNHEY and CDR2 SMNVEV (reference sequence). There are 15 residues in the CDR3.

As regards this clonotype: One end of the junction is discordant with germline, which a read error may explain. V and J are TRBV5-6 and TRBJ2-5; D remains unclear. This CDR3 spans 13 amino acids. CDR1 is SGHDT and CDR2 is YYEEEE in the germline V gene. Here the CDR3 DNA reads TGTGCCAGCAACTTGGTCGCACAAGAGGCCCAGTACTTC. Protein: CASNLVAQEAQYF.

This clonotype was found a few times. V and J are TRBV12-3 or TRBV12-4 and TRBJ1-5; TRBD1 matches at 7 bases. CDR3 size: 14 residues. Trimming removed 4 bases from V and 5 bases from J; junction bases left unmatched: 5. CDR3 amino acids: CASSWGQTHQPQHF. DNA of the CDR3: TGTGCCAGCAGTTGGGGACAGACCCATCAGCCCCAGCATTTT.

This clonotype has more than one count but fewer than ten. CDR3 region: CASSLEGGGLAGNTIYF. DNA of the CDR3: TGTGCCAGCAGCTTAGAGGGAGGAGGACTCGCTGGAAACACCATATATTTT. The rearrangement joins TRBV7-8 to TRBJ1-3; no clear D. Germline V gene lookup returns CDR1 SGHVS and CDR2 FQNEAQ. This CDR3 has 17 amino acids. Trimming stripped 1 base from V and 2 bases from J, with 15 bases between.

A few counts support this clonotype. The rearrangement joins TRBV6-2 or TRBV6-3 to TRBJ2-1, with D possibly matching TRBD2 (5 bases). Germline V gene sequence: CDR1 MNHEY, CDR2 SVGEGT. Trimming took off 5 bases at V and 0 bases at J, with 14 bases between the two ends. CDR3 size: 16 residues. CDR3 protein: CASSRGPASSYNEQFF. CDR3 sequence (DNA): TGTGCCAGCAGTCGAGGGCCGGCCAGCTCCTACAATGAGCAGTTCTTC.

Only a few counts were recorded for this clonotype. CDR3 nucleotide sequence: TGCGCCAGCAGCTTACCCGTAGAAAGTAGGGGCAATCAGCCCCAGCATTTT. This translates into CASSLPVESRGNQPQHF. This chain uses TRBV5-1 with TRBJ1-5, with no clear D. CDR1 and CDR2 from the germline V gene are SGHRS and YFSETQ. The CDR3 is 17 amino acids. V lost 2 bases, J lost 2 bases, and 17 bases lay in between.

The V gene is TRBV12-3 or TRBV12-4, the J gene TRBJ2-7; 8 bases map to TRBD2. This CDR3 region has 14 residues. Trimming at V came to 5 bases and at J to 3 bases, leaving 6 bases not matched to a gene. CDR3 region: CASSRTSWGYEQYF. CDR3 in DNA: TGTGCCAGCAGTCGGACTAGCTGGGGCTACGAGCAGTACTTC.

The V gene is TRBV29-1, the J gene TRBJ2-1; 7 nucleotides align to TRBD2. The CDR3 sequence is 14 residues long. CDR1 and CDR2 from the germline V gene are SQVTM and ANQGSEA. J was trimmed by 8 bases and V by 4 bases; bases with no gene match: 11. CDR3 in amino acids: CSVGLRLGGDEQFF. The CDR3 DNA reads TGCAGCGTTGGACTAAGGCTGGGGGGGGATGAGCAGTTCTTC.